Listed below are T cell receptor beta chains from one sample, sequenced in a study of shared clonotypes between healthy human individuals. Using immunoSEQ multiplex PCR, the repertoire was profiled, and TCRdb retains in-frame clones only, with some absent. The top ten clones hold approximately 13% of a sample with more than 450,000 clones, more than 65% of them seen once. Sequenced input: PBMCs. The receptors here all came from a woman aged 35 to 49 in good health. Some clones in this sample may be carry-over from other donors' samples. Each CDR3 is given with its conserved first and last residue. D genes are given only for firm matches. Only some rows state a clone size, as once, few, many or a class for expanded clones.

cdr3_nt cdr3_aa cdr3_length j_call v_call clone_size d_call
TGTGCCAGTACTATCAACAGGGAGCGCACTGAAGCTTTCTTT CASTINRERTEAFF 14 TRBJ1-1 TRBV19 NA NA
TGTGCCTGGAGTGGGGGGATTAACTATGGCTACACCTTC CAWSGGINYGYTF 13 TRBJ1-2 TRBV30 NA NA
TGTGCCAGCAGCTTAGCGGGAGGAACCTACAATGAGCAGTTCTTC CASSLAGGTYNEQFF 15 TRBJ2-1 TRBV7-2 NA NA
TGTGCCAGCAGCCAGAGCGGGATCAACTACGAGCAGTACTTC CASSQSGINYEQYF 14 TRBJ2-7 TRBV7-6 NA TRBD2
TGTGCCAGCAGCTTAGACGACAACTACGAGCAGTACTTC CASSLDDNYEQYF 13 TRBJ2-7 TRBV7-9 NA NA
TGTGCCAGCAGCCAAGACAGGTACCTCAATCAGCCCCAGCATTTT CASSQDRYLNQPQHF 15 TRBJ1-5 TRBV4-2 NA NA
TGCGCCAGCAGCTTGGATTCGTGGTCCCCCGGGGAGCTGTTTTTT CASSLDSWSPGELFF 15 TRBJ2-2 TRBV5-1 NA NA
TGTGCCAGCAGCGTAGCCCTGGGACAGGGGTCCTATGGCTACACCTTC CASSVALGQGSYGYTF 16 TRBJ1-2 TRBV9 NA TRBD1
TGCGCCAGCAAGGACAGGGGTAATTCACCCCTCCACTTT CASKDRGNSPLHF 13 TRBJ1-6 TRBV10-2 once TRBD1
TGTGCCTGGAGGACCAGCAATCAGCCCCAGCATTTT CAWRTSNQPQHF 12 TRBJ1-5 TRBV30 few NA
TGTGCCAGCAGCTTGCGCGGAGGATTTGAACCCCAGCATTTT CASSLRGGFEPQHF 14 TRBJ1-5 TRBV5-5 NA NA
TGCAGCGTTTTAGCGAGGGCTTACGAGCAGTACTTC CSVLARAYEQYF 12 TRBJ2-7 TRBV29-1 few NA
TGCGCCAGCAGCTTGGCGGGACCCCTTAGAGATACGCAGTATTTT CASSLAGPLRDTQYF 15 TRBJ2-3 TRBV5-1 NA NA
TGTGCCAGCAGTTTTAGACCGATCTATGGCTACACCTTC CASSFRPIYGYTF 13 TRBJ1-2 TRBV28 NA NA
TGTGCCAGCAGACGGGACACCAACACCGGGGAGCTGTTTTTT CASRRDTNTGELFF 14 TRBJ2-2 TRBV6-6 NA NA
TGTGCCAGCAGTGACTTCCTGCGAGGTTCCGACACTGAAGCTTTCTTT CASSDFLRGSDTEAFF 16 TRBJ1-1 TRBV6-4 NA NA
TGTGCCAGCAGCCGGACGGGAGCGGCCTCCTACGAGCAGTACTTC CASSRTGAASYEQYF 15 TRBJ2-7 TRBV27 NA NA
TGTGCCAGCAGCTCTACCGGACGGGGAAGGGGGGAGACCCAGTACTTC CASSSTGRGRGETQYF 16 TRBJ2-5 TRBV7-9 NA NA
TGTGCCAGCAGTGAGGACTCGAGCTCCTACAATGAGCAGTTCTTC CASSEDSSSYNEQFF 15 TRBJ2-1 TRBV2 NA NA
TGTGCCAGCAGCTTAGGTAGCTACAGGAACACTGAAGCTTTCTTT CASSLGSYRNTEAFF 15 TRBJ1-1 TRBV7-2 NA NA
TGTGCCAGCAGCTTAGGGGGTTCGTTTGGGAATGAGCAGTTCTTC CASSLGGSFGNEQFF 15 TRBJ2-1 TRBV7-2 NA NA
TGTGCCAGCAGTATCAGGGCCCTCCAATCCTACAATGAGCAGTTCTTC CASSIRALQSYNEQFF 16 TRBJ2-1 TRBV7-9 NA NA
TGTGCCAGCTTGGGGAGGAACACAGGAGAGCAGTACTTC CASLGRNTGEQYF 13 TRBJ2-7 TRBV28 few NA
TGTGCCAGCAGTTTAAGTGCGGGATGGGGTGAGCAGTTCTTC CASSLSAGWGEQFF 14 TRBJ2-1 TRBV28 many NA
TGTGCCAGCAGTTTAACAGGGGGACAGAGGAATGAGCAGTTCTTC CASSLTGGQRNEQFF 15 TRBJ2-1 TRBV11-2 NA TRBD1
TGCGCCAGCAGCTTGGACGGACAGGGAAACACCGGGGAGCTGTTTTTT CASSLDGQGNTGELFF 16 TRBJ2-2 TRBV5-1 NA TRBD1
TGCGCCAGCAGCCTGACAGGTGCGAACACTGAAGCTTTCTTT CASSLTGANTEAFF 14 TRBJ1-1 TRBV5-1 NA NA
TGCACCAGCAGCCAGCGGACTAGCGGGAGAACAGCTAGGGAGCAGTACTTC CTSSQRTSGRTAREQYF 17 TRBJ2-5 TRBV1 NA NA
TGTGCCAGCAGCCCGAGGACTAGTTATTACGAGCAGTACTTC CASSPRTSYYEQYF 14 TRBJ2-7 TRBV7-2 NA TRBD2
TGCGCCAGCAGCCAGCATCTAGCCGAGGGTCGGTTCTTC CASSQHLAEGRFF 13 TRBJ2-1 TRBV4-3 NA NA
TGCGCCAGCACCCCCCCGGGACAGCCAATTCAGTACTTC CASTPPGQPIQYF 13 TRBJ2-4 TRBV10-2 NA TRBD1
TGCGCCAGCAGCTTTGGTAGGAACACTGAAGCTTTCTTT CASSFGRNTEAFF 13 TRBJ1-1 TRBV5-1 NA NA
TGCGCCAGCAGTGAGTCGGGGGCCGGCCGGTTTGTGGGTACGCAGTATTTT CASSESGAGRFVGTQYF 17 TRBJ2-3 TRBV10-2 many NA
TGTGCCTGCCGGGGGAACTATGGCTACACCTTC CACRGNYGYTF 11 TRBJ1-2 TRBV6-6 NA NA
TGCGCCAGCCGACAGGGTATTGGGAACACTGAAGCTTTCTTT CASRQGIGNTEAFF 14 TRBJ1-1 TRBV5-1 NA TRBD1
TGTGCCAGTAGTGTCGCCAGCGGAAAAAGCACAGATACGCAGTATTTT CASSVASGKSTDTQYF 16 TRBJ2-3 TRBV19 NA NA
TGTGCCAGCAGAGCGACAGGGGAGTACACTGAAGCTTTCTTT CASRATGEYTEAFF 14 TRBJ1-1 TRBV6-1 NA TRBD1
TGCGCCAGCAGCCAAGAACGGCGGGAGGTCGTGTTCTTC CASSQERREVVFF 13 TRBJ2-1 TRBV4-3 NA TRBD2
TGTGCCAGCAGTCACATACGGCAGGGGAACTATGGCTACACCTTC CASSHIRQGNYGYTF 15 TRBJ1-2 TRBV27 NA NA